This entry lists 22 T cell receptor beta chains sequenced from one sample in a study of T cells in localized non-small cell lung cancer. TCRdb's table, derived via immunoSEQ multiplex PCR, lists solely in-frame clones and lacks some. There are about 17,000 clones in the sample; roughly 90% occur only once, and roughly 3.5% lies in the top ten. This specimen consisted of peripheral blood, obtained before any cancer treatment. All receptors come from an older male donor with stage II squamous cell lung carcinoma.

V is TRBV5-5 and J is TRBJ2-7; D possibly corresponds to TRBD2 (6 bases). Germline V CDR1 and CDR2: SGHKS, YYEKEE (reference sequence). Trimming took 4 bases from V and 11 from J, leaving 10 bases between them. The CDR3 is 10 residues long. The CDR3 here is CASSQGLEYF. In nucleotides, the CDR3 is TGTGCCAGCAGCCAGGGACTGGAGTACTTC. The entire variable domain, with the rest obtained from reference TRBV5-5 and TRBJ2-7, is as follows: DAGVTQSPTHLIKTRGQQVTLRCSPISGHKSVSWYQQVLGQGPQFIFQYYEKEERGRGNFPDRFSARQFPNYSSELNVNALLLGDSALYLCASSQGLEYFGPGTRLTVT.

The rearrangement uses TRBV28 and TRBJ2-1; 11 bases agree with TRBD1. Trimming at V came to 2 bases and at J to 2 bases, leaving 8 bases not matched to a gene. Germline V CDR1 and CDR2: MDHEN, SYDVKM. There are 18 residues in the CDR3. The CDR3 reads CASSLGQGAQEAYNEQFF. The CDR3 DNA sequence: TGTGCCAGCAGTTTAGGACAGGGGGCTCAGGAGGCCTACAATGAGCAGTTCTTC.

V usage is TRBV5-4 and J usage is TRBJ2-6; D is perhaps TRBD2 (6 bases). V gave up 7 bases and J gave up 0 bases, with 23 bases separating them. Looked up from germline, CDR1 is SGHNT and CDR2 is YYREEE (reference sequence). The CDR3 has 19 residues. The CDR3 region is CASLPTGGGRSSGANVLTF. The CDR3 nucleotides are TGTGCCAGCCTCCCAACTGGCGGTGGGAGGTCCTCTGGGGCCAACGTCCTGACTTTC.

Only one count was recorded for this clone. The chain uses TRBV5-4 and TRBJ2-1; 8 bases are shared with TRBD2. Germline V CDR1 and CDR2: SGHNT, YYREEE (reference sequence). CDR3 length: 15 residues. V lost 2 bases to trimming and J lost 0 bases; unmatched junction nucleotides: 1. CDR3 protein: CASSFSGTSYNEQFF. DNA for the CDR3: TGTGCCAGCAGCTTTAGCGGGACCTCCTACAATGAGCAGTTCTTC.

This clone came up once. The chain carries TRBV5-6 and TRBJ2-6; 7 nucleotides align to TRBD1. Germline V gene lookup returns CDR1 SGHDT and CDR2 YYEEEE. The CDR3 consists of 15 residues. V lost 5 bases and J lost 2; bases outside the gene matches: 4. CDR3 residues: CASRQGIAGANVLTF. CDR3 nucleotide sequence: TGTGCCAGCAGACAGGGGATCGCTGGGGCCAACGTCCTGACTTTC.

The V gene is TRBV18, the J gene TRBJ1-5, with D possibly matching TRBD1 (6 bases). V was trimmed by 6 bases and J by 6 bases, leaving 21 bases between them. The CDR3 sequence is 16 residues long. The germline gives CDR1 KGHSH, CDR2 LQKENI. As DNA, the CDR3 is TGTGCCAGCTCCCTAGGCAAACAGGGAGTAAGTCAGCCCCAGCATTTT. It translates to CASSLGKQGVSQPQHF.

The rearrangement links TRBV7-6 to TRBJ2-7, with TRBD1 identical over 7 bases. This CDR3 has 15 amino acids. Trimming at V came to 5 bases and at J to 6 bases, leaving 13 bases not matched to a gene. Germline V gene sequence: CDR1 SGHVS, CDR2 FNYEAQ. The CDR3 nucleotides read TGTGCCAGCAGCCAAATGAGCCGGGACAGAGGCGAGCAGTACTTC. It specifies CASSQMSRDRGEQYF.

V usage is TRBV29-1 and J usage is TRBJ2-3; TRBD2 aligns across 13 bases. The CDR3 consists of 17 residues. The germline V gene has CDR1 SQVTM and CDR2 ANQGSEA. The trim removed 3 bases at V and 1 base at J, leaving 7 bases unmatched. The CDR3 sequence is CSVDGTSGMWGTDTQYF. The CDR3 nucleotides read TGCAGCGTTGATGGGACTAGCGGGATGTGGGGCACAGATACGCAGTATTTT.

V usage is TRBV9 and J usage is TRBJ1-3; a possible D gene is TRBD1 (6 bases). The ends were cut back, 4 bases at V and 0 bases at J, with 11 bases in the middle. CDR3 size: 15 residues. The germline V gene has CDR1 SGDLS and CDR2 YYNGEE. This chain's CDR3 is CASSPTGSSGNTIYF. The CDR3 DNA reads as TGTGCCAGCAGCCCCACAGGGAGCTCTGGAAACACCATATATTTT.

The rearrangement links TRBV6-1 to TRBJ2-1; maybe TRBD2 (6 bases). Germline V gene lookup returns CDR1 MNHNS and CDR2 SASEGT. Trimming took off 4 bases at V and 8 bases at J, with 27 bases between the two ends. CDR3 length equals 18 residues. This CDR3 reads CASSAPLPLASPLHEQFF. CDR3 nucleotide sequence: TGTGCCAGCAGTGCTCCCCTCCCACTAGCCTCCCCCCTTCATGAGCAGTTCTTC.

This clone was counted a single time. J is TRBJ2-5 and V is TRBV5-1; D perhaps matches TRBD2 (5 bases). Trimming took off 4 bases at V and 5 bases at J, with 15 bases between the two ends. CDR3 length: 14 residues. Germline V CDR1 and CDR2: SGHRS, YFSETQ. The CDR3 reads CASSADWGGETQYF. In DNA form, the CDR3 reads TGCGCCAGCAGCGCGGACTGGGGTGGGGAGACCCAGTACTTC.

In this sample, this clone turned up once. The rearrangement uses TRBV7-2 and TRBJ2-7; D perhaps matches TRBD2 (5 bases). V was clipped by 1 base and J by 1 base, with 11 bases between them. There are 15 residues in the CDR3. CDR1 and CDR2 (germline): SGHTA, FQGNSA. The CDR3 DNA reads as TGTGCCAGCAGCTTAGATTCGACGGGATCCTACGAGCAGTACTTC. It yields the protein CASSLDSTGSYEQYF.

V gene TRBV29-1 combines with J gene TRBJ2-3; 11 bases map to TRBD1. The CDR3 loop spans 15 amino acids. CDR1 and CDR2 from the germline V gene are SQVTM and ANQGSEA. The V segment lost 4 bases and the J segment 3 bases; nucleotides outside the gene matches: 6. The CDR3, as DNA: TGCAGCGTTGTAGGTGGGACAGGGGGGACAGATACGCAGTATTTT. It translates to CSVVGGTGGTDTQYF.

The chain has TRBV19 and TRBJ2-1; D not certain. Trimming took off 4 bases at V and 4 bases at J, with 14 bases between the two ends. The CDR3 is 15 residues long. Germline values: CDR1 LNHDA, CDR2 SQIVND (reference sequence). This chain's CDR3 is CASSKAEHRYNEQFF. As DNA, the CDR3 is TGTGCCAGTAGTAAAGCAGAGCATCGGTACAATGAGCAGTTCTTC.

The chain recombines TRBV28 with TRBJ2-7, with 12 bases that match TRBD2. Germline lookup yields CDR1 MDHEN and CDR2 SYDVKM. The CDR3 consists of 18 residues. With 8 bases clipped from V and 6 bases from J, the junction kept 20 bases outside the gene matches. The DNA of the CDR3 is TGTGCCAGCCACGAAAGCTCCGCCGGACTAGCGGGACGTGGCGAGCAGTACTTC. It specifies CASHESSAGLAGRGEQYF. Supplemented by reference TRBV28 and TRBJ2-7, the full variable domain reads DVKVTQSSRYLVKRTGEKVFLECVQDMDHENMFWYRQDPGLGLRLIYFSYDVKMKEKGDIPEGYSVSREKKERFSLILESASTNQTSMYLCASHESSAGLAGRGEQYFGPGTRLTVT.

The CDR3 reads CASSPDRAYNEQFF. The DNA of the CDR3 is TGTGCCAGCAGTCCCGACAGGGCCTACAATGAGCAGTTCTTC. The gene calls are TRBV2 and TRBJ2-1; 7 nucleotides agree with TRBD1. Losses at the gene ends were 5 bases for V and 2 bases for J; bases not matched to a gene: 3. Germline CDR1 and CDR2: SNHLY and FYNNEI. This CDR3 comprises 14 residues.

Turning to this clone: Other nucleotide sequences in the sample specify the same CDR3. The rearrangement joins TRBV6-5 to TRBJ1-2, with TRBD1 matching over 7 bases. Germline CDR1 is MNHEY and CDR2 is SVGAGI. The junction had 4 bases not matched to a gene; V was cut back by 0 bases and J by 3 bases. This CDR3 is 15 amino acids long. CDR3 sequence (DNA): TGTGCCAGCAGTTACTCGAGGGACAGCGACTATGGCTACACCTTC. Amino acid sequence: CASSYSRDSDYGYTF.

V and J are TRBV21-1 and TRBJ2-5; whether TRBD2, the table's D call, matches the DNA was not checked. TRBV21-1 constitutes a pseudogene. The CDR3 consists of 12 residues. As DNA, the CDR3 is TGCGCTGTGGGGGGTCGCCAAGAGACCCAGTACTTC. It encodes CAVGGRQETQYF.

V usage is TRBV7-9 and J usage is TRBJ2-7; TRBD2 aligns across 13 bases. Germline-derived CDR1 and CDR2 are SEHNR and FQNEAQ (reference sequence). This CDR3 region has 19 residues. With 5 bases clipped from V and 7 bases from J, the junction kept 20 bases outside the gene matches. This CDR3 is CASSPSGLAGVKIAGEQYF. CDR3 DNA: TGTGCCAGCAGCCCAAGCGGACTAGCGGGAGTTAAGATAGCCGGGGAGCAGTACTTC.

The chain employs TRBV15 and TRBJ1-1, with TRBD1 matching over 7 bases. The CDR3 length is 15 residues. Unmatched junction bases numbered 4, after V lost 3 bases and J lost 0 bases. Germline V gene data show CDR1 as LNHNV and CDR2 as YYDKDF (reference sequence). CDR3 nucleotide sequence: TGTGCCACCAGCAGGGGGGACAGAGTGAACACTGAAGCTTTCTTT. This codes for CATSRGDRVNTEAFF.

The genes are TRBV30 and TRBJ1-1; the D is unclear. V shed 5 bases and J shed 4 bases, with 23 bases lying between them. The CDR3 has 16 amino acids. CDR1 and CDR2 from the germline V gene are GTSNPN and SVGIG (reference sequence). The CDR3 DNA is TGTGCCTGGGTCCCGAAAACGAAAGGGCTTAGCACTGAAGCTTTCTTT. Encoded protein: CAWVPKTKGLSTEAFF. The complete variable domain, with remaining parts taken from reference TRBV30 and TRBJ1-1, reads SQTIHQWPATLVQPVGSPLSLECTVEGTSNPNLYWYRQAAGRGLQLLFYSVGIGQISSEVPQNLSASRPQDRQFILSSKKLLLSDSGFYLCAWVPKTKGLSTEAFFGQGTRLTVV.

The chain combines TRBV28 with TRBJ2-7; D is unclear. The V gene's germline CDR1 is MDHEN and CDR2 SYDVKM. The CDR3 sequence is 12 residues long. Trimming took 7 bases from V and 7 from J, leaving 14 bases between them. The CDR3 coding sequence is TGTGCCAGCATTTCAAATTCACGGGAGCAGTACTTC. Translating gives CASISNSREQYF.